The 16 T cell receptor beta chains below were found in one sample sequenced in a study of post-analysis software for immune sequencing data. Study-level points and caveats: Roughly five TRBV segments were significantly more frequent in patients than in controls. TRBV5-6, TRBV5-1 and TRBV20-1 were among these segments.

Unique-molecular-identifier-tagged TCR beta cDNA libraries were used. Each CDR3 protein is one row after TCRdb ran MiXCR on the PCR reads. Here the sample spans hundreds of thousands of distinct CDR3 sequences, 44% being singletons. No antigens are known for them. Sequencing was carried out using blood. All receptors come from a girl under 18 with multiple sclerosis.

This clonotype was observed a few times. V gene TRBV7-9 combines with J gene TRBJ2-5; D is perhaps TRBD1 or TRBD2 (5 bases each). The J call may not be correct, given that the DNA end is closer to TRBJ2-7. CDR1 and CDR2 (germline): SEHNR, FQNEAQ (reference sequence). This CDR3 has 13 amino acids. Here the CDR3 reads CASRNQGAYEQYF. The CDR3 DNA reads TGTGCCAGCAGGAATCAGGGAGCCTACGAGCAGTACTTC.

The chain couples TRBV5-5 to TRBJ2-7; D unresolved. V dropped 4 bases and J dropped 0 bases, with 8 bases sitting between them. Germline-derived CDR1 and CDR2 are SGHKS and YYEKEE (reference sequence). This CDR3 has 13 amino acids. This CDR3 is CASSHSSSYEQYF. In DNA, the CDR3 is TGTGCCAGCAGCCACTCCAGCTCCTACGAGCAGTACTTC.

This clonotype was counted a few times. The gene calls are TRBV11-3 and TRBJ1-2, with 9 bases that match TRBD1. Germline V lookup: CDR1 SGHNT, CDR2 YENEEA. J lost 7 bases, V lost 4 bases, and 4 bases had no gene match. CDR3 length: 13 residues. This chain's CDR3 is CASSYTGGLGYTF. CDR3 bases: TGTGCCAGCAGCTATACAGGGGGCCTTGGCTACACCTTC.

This clonotype was seen a single time. This chain joins TRBV24-1 and TRBJ2-1, with 8 bases identical to TRBD2. CDR1 KGHDR and CDR2 SFDVKD come from the germline V gene. This CDR3 has 16 amino acids. The ends lost 4 bases at V and 3 bases at J; junction bases unmatched: 7. The CDR3 DNA reads TGTGCCACCAGTGACCGAGCTAGCGGGTTCTACAATGAGCAGTTCTTC. Translation gives CATSDRASGFYNEQFF.

V usage is TRBV7-9 and J usage is TRBJ1-6, with TRBD1 matching 8 bases. The trim removed 3 bases at V and 7 bases at J, leaving 2 bases unmatched. The germline V gene encodes CDR1 SEHNR and CDR2 FQNEAQ (reference sequence). This CDR3 comprises 14 residues. CDR3 DNA sequence: TGTGCCAGCAGCTTTCCAGGGGGCAATTCACCCCTCCACTTT. Encoded protein: CASSFPGGNSPLHF.

CDR3 DNA: TGTGCCACCCTGGAAGTTACCTACAATGAGCAGTTCTTC. Its translation is CATLEVTYNEQFF. The V and J genes are TRBV6-2 or TRBV6-3 and TRBJ2-1; D not resolved. Per germline, CDR1 MNHEY and CDR2 SVGEGT. The CDR3 has 13 amino acids. Between the trimmed V and J ends, which lost 10 bases and 2 bases, there was a span of 12 bases.

This clonotype was seen just once. The chain is built from TRBV3-1 and TRBJ1-5, with TRBD1 as a possible D gene (6 bases). Germline CDR1 is LGHDT and CDR2 is YNNKEL (reference sequence). Trimming pared 4 bases from V and 4 bases from J, leaving 11 bases between. The CDR3 is 14 residues long. The CDR3 region is CASSPRTVNQPQHF. CDR3 DNA: TGTGCCAGCAGCCCCCGGACAGTGAATCAGCCCCAGCATTTT.

The rearrangement uses TRBV7-9 and TRBJ2-5; a possible D gene is TRBD2 (6 bases). Trimming left V 7 bases short and J 4 bases short, with 16 bases between. Germline V gene sequence: CDR1 SEHNR, CDR2 FQNEAQ (reference sequence). The CDR3 runs to 14 residues. The CDR3: CASTPGVGGETQYF. CDR3 DNA: TGTGCCAGCACTCCGGGAGTGGGAGGAGAGACCCAGTACTTC.

The V gene is TRBV4-1, the J gene TRBJ2-7; TRBD1 aligns across 7 bases. The germline V gene has CDR1 MGHRA and CDR2 YSYEKL. The V gene end was trimmed by 2 bases and the J gene end by 2 bases; junction bases not matched to a gene: 3. This CDR3 is built from 14 residues. In DNA, the CDR3 is TGCGCCAGCAGCCAAAGGGACAGAGCCTACGAGCAGTACTTC. It specifies CASSQRDRAYEQYF.

The sample holds a few counts of this clonotype. The rearrangement uses TRBV11-2 and TRBJ1-2, with 8 positions matching TRBD1. V shed 5 bases and J 4 bases; nucleotides not matched to a gene: 3. The CDR3 loop spans 13 amino acids. CDR1 SGHAT and CDR2 FQNNGV come from the germline V gene. The CDR3 nucleotides are TGTGCCAGCAGCCCGACAGGGGCCTATGGCTACACCTTC. As protein: CASSPTGAYGYTF.

This clonotype was counted between two and nine times. The V gene is TRBV5-1, the J gene TRBJ1-4, with a possible D match to TRBD1 (5 bases). CDR1 SGHRS and CDR2 YFSETQ come from the germline V gene. V gave up 4 bases and J gave up 3 bases, with 13 bases separating them. The CDR3 consists of 15 residues. This CDR3 is CASSRGDRPNEKLFF. The CDR3 coding sequence is TGCGCCAGCAGCAGGGGAGACAGACCTAATGAAAAACTGTTTTTT.

This rearrangement joins TRBV28 to TRBJ2-1; 11 bases line up with TRBD2. The V segment lost 2 bases and the J segment 4 bases; nucleotides outside the gene matches: 4. Germline values: CDR1 MDHEN, CDR2 SYDVKM. The CDR3 spans 16 residues. CDR3 protein: CASSLLGTSGYNEQFF. As DNA, the CDR3 is TGTGCCAGCAGTTTACTCGGGACTAGCGGTTACAATGAGCAGTTCTTC.

The chain combines TRBV7-2 with TRBJ1-5, with D perhaps matching TRBD1 (6 bases). This CDR3 is built from 15 residues. CDR1 and CDR2 from the germline V gene are SGHTA and FQGNSA. V gave up 3 bases and J gave up 6 bases, with 15 bases separating them. The DNA of the CDR3 is TGTGCCAGCAGCTTGTGGGGGGCTGGTCTTCAGCCCCAGCATTTT. Protein sequence: CASSLWGAGLQPQHF.

This chain links TRBV6-1 with TRBJ2-3; 8 bases match TRBD2. Germline V gene data show CDR1 as MNHNS and CDR2 as SASEGT. The CDR3 contains 15 residues. Germline trimming cut 7 bases from V and 2 bases from J; bases unmatched to any gene: 8. The CDR3 sequence: CASKPREADTDTQYF. DNA for the CDR3: TGTGCCAGCAAACCGCGGGAGGCGGACACAGATACGCAGTATTTT.

Worth noting for this clonotype: One end of the junction does not line up with germline, which may come from a read error. The chain couples TRBV7-7 to TRBJ2-3; D call uncertain. Per the germline V gene, CDR1 is SSHAT and CDR2 is FNYEAQ (reference sequence). This CDR3 region has 16 residues. The CDR3 DNA sequence: TGTGCTAGCAGCCCGATAGAACGGGTGAGCGCAGATACGCAGTATTTT. It is translated as CASSPIERVSADTQYF. The variable domain in full, with the rest retrieved from reference TRBV7-7 and TRBJ2-3, is GAGVSQSPRYKVTKRGQDVTLRCDPISSHATLYWYQQALGQGPEFLTYFNYEAQPDKSGLPSDRFSAERPEGSISTLTIQRTEQRDSAMYRCASSPIERVSADTQYFGPGTRLTVL.

The chain employs TRBV19 and TRBJ1-5; the D gene is possibly TRBD1 (5 bases). There are 15 residues in the CDR3. Trimming removed 5 bases at V and 5 bases at J, with 16 bases between. The germline CDR1 and CDR2 sequences are LNHDA and SQIVND (reference sequence). The CDR3 sequence is CASSVVSRGYQPQHF. The CDR3 DNA sequence: TGTGCCAGTAGTGTGGTGTCAAGGGGCTATCAGCCCCAGCATTTT.